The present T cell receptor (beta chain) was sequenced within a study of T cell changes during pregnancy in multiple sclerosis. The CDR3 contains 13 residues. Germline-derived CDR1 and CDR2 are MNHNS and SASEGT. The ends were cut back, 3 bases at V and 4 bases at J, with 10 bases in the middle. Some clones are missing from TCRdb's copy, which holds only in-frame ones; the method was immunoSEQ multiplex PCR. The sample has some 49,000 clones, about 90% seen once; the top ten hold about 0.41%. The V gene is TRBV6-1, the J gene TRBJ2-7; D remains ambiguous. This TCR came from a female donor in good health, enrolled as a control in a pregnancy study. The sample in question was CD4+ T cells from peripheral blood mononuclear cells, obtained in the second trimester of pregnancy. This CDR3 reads CASSDRSWYEQYF. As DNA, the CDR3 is TGTGCCAGCAGTGACCGGTCTTGGTACGAGCAGTACTTC.